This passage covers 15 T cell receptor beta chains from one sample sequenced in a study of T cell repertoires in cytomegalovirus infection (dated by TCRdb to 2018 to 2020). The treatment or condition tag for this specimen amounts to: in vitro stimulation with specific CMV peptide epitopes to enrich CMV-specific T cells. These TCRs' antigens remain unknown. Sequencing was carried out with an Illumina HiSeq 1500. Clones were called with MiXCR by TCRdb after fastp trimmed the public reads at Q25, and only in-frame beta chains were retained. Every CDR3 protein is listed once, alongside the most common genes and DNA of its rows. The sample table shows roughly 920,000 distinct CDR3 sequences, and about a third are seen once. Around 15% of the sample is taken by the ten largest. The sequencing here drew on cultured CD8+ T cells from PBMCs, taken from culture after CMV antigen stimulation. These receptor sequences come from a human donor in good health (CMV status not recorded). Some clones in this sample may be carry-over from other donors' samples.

CDR3 bases: TGCAGCGTGAGGACAGGGTCCTACGAGCAGTACGTC. It yields the protein CSVRTGSYEQYV. The V and J genes are TRBV29-1 and TRBJ2-7, with 8 bases that match TRBD1. After removal of 6 bases from V and 1 base from J, the junction contained 2 bases not matched to a gene. This CDR3 region has 12 residues. Looked up from germline, CDR1 is SQVTM and CDR2 is ANQGSEA.

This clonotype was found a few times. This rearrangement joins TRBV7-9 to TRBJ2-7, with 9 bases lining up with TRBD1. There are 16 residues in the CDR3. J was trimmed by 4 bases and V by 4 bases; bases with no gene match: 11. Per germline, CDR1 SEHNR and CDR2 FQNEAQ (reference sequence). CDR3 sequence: CASSSTGTGLSYEQYF. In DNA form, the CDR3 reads TGTGCCAGCAGCTCCACAGGGACAGGGCTTTCGTACGAGCAGTACTTC.

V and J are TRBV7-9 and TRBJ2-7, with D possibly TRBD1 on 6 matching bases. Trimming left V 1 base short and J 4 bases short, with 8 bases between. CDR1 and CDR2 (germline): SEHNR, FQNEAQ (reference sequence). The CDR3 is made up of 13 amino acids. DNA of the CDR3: TGTGCCAGCAGCTTAGAAGGGGGTTACGAGCAGTACGTC. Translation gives CASSLEGGYEQYV.

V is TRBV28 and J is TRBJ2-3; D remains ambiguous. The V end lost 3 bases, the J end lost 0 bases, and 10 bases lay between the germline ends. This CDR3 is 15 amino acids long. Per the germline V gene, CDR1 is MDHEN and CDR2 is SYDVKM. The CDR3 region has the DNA TGTGCCAGCAGTTTTGGATTCTCTAGCACAGATACGCAGTATTTT. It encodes CASSFGFSSTDTQYF.

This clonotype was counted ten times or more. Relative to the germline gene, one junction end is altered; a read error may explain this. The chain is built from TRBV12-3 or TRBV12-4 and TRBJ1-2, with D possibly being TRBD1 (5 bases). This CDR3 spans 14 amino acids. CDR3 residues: CASGLGHPLYGYTF. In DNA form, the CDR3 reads TGTGCCAGCGGTTTAGGACACCCCCTCTATGGCTACACCTTC.

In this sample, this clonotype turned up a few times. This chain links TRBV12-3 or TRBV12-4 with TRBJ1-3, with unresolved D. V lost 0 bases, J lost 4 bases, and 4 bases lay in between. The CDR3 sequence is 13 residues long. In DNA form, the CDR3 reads TGTGCCAGCAGTTTAGCGAACGGAAACACCATATATTTT. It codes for CASSLANGNTIYF.

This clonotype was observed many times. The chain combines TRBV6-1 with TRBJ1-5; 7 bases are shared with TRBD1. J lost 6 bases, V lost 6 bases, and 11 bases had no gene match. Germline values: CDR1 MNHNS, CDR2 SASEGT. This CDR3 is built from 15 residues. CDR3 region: CASSPGTELSQPQHF. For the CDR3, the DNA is TGTGCCAGCAGCCCCGGGACAGAATTATCTCAGCCCCAGCATTTT.

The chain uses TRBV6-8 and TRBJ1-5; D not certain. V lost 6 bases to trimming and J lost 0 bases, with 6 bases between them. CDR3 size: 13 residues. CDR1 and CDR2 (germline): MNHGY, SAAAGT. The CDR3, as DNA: TGTGCCAGCAGCCATCGTAGCAATCAGCCCCAGCATTTT. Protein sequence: CASSHRSNQPQHF.

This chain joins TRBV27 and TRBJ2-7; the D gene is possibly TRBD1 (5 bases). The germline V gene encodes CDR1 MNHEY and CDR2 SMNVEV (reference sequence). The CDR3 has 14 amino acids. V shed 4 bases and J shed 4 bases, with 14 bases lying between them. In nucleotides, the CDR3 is TGTGCCAGCAGTTGGGGCTTTTATATATACGAGCAGTACGTC. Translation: CASSWGFYIYEQYV.

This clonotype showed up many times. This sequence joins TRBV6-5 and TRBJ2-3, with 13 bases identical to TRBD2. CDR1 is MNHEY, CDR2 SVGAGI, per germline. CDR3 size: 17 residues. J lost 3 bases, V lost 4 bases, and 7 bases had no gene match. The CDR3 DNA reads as TGTGCCAGCAGTTTCGGACTAGCGGGGGCCGAAACAGATACGCAGTATTTT. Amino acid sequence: CASSFGLAGAETDTQYF.

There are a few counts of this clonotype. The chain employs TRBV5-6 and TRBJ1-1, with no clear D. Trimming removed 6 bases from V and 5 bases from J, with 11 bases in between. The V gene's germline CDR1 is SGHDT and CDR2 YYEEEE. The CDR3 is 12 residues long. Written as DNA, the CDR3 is TGTGCCAGCACCCTGGATGATACTGAAGCTTTCTTT. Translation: CASTLDDTEAFF.

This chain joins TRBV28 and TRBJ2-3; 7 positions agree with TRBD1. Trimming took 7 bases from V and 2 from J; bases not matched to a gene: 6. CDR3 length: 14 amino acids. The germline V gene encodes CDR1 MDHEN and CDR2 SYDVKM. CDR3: CASNLGQFTDTQYF. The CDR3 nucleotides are TGTGCCAGCAACTTGGGACAGTTCACAGATACGCAGTATTTT.

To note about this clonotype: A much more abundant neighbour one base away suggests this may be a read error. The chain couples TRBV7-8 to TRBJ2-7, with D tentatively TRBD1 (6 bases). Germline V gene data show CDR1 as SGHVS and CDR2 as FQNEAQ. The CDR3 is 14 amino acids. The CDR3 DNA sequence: TGTGCCAGGAGCTTAAGAACAGGGCGCAACGAGCAGTACTTC. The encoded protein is CARSLRTGRNEQYF.

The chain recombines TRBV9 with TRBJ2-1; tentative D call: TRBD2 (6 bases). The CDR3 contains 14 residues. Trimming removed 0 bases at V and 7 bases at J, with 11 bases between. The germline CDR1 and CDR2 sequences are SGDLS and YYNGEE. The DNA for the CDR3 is TGTGCCAGCAGCGTAGGGGGTAGCGGTAATGAGCAGTTCTTC. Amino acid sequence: CASSVGGSGNEQFF.

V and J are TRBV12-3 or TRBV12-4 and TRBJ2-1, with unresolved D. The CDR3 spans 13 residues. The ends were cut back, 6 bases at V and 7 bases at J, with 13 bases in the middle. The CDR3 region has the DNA TGTGCCAGCAGCCAGCTGGTCGTAAATGAGCAGTTCTTC. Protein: CASSQLVVNEQFF.